Sequencing of this T cell receptor beta chain was carried out in a study of blood T cell repertoires in COVID-19. Methods used by the authors: Reference gene primer amplification gave nucleated cell count estimates. The protocol was immunoSEQ multiplex PCR, while the TCRdb copy is restricted to in-frame clones and leaves out a portion. V, J and clone size are taken as reported in that table, and D and trimming were inferred from the DNA itself. The table has over 400,000 clones, just over 85% seen once. This CDR3 contains 14 residues. Looked up from germline, CDR1 is LNHDA and CDR2 is SQIVND (reference sequence). V was clipped by 3 bases and J by 8 bases, with 14 bases between them.

The V and J genes are TRBV19 and TRBJ1-5; D uncertain. Input material: peripheral blood. The sequence derives from a woman aged 25 to 39 with active or convalescent COVID-19. The CDR3 DNA is TGTGCCAGTAGTATCGGAGGATCGGGCGAGCCCCAGCATTTT. Translation gives CASSIGGSGEPQHF. Combining the CDR3 with reference TRBV19 and TRBJ1-5 gives the whole variable domain DGGITQSPKYLFRKEGQNVTLSCEQNLNHDAMYWYRQDPGQGLRLIYYSQIVNDFQKGDIAEGYSVSREKKESFPLTVTSAQKNPTAFYLCASSIGGSGEPQHFGDGTRLSIL.